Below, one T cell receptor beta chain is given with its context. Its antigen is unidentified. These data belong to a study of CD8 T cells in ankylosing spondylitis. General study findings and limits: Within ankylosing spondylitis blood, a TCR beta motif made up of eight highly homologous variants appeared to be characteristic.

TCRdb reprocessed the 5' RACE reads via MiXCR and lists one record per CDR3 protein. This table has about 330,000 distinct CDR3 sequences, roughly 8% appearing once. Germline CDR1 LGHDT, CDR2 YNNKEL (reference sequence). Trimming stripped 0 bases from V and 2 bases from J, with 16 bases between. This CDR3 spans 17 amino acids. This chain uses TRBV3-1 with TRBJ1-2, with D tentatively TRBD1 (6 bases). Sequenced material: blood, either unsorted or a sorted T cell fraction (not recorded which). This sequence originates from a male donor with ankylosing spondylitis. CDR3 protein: CASSQDRQGGLNYGYTF. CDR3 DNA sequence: TGTGCCAGCAGCCAAGACCGTCAAGGGGGACTAAACTATGGCTACACCTTC.